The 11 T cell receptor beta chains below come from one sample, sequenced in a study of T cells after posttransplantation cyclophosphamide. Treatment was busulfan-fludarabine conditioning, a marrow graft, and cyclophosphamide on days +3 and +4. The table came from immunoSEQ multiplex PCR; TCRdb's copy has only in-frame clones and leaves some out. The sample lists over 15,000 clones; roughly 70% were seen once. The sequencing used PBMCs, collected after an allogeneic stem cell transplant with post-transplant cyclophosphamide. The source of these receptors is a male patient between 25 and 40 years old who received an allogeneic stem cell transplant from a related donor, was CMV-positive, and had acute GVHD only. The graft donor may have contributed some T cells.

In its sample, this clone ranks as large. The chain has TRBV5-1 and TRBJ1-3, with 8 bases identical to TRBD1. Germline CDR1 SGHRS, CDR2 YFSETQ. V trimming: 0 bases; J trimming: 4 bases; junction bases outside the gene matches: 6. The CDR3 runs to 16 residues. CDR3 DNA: TGCGCCAGCAGCTTGGACGGACAGGGACAAGGAAACACCATATATTTT. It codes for CASSLDGQGQGNTIYF.

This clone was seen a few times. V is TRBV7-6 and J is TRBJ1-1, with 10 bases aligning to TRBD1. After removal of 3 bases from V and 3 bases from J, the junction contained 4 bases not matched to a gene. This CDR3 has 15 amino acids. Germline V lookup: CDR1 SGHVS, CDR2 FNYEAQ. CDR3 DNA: TGTGCCAGCAGCTTGTCCGGGACAGGGGACACTGAAGCTTTCTTT. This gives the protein CASSLSGTGDTEAFF. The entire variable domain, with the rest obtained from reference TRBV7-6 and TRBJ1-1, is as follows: GAGVSQSPRYKVTKRGQDVALRCDPISGHVSLYWYRQALGQGPEFLTYFNYEAQQDKSGLPNDRFSAERPEGSISTLTIQRTEQRDSAMYRCASSLSGTGDTEAFFGQGTRLTVV.

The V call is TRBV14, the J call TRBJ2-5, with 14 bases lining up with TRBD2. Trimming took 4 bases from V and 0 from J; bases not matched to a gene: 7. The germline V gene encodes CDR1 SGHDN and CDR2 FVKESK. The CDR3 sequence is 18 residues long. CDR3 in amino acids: CASSPRTSGGRYQETQYF. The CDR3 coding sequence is TGTGCCAGCAGCCCCCGGACTAGCGGGGGGAGGTACCAAGAGACCCAGTACTTC.

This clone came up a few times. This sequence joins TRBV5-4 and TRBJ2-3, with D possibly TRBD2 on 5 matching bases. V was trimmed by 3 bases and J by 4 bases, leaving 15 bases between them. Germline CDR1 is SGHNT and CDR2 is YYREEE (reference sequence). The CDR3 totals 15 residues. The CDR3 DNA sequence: TGTGCCAGCAGCTCAGAATATCAGGAGGCAGATACGCAGTATTTT. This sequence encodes CASSSEYQEADTQYF.

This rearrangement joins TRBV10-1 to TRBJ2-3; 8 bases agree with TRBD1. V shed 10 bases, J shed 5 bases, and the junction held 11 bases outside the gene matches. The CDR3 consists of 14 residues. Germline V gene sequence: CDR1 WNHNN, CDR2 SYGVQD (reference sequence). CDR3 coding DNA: TGCGCCACCAGGAGTGGACAGGGTTTAGATACGCAGTATTTT. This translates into CATRSGQGLDTQYF.

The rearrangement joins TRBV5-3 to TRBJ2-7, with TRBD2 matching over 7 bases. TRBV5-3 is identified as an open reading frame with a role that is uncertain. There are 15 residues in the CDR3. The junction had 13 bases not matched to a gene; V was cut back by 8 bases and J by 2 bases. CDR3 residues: CASSGEVADPYEQYF. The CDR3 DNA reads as TGTGCCAGCAGCGGGGAGGTGGCGGATCCCTACGAGCAGTACTTC.

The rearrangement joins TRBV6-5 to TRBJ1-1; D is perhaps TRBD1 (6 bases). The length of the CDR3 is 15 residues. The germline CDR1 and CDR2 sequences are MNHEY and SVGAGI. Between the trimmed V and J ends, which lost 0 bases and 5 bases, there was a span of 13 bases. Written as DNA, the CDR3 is TGTGCCAGCAGTTACTCGACCAGGGGTTGGACTGAAGCTTTCTTT. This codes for CASSYSTRGWTEAFF.

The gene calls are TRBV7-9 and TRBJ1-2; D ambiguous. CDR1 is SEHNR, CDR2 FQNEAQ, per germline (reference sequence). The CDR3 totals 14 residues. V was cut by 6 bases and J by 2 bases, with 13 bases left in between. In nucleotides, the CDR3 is TGTGCCAGCAGAGGCCCGGGATTCAACTATGGCTACACCTTC. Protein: CASRGPGFNYGYTF. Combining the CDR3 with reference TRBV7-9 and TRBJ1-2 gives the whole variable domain DTGVSQNPRHKITKRGQNVTFRCDPISEHNRLYWYRQTLGQGPEFLTYFQNEAQLEKSRLLSDRFSAERPKGSFSTLEIQRTEQGDSAMYLCASRGPGFNYGYTFGSGTRLTVV.

CDR3 sequence reads: CASRPRTVSYGYTF. CDR3 nucleotide sequence: TGTGCCAGCAGGCCTCGGACAGTCTCGTATGGCTACACCTTC. The chain links TRBV27 to TRBJ1-2; weak D call: TRBD1 (6 bases). The CDR3 has 14 amino acids. V shed 6 bases and J shed 5 bases, with 16 bases lying between them. Germline V gives CDR1 MNHEY, CDR2 SMNVEV (reference sequence).

CDR3 coding DNA: TGTGCCAGCAGCTTGGAAGGGGGGGGGTTCCTCGAGCAGTACTTC. This translates into CASSLEGGGFLEQYF. This rearrangement joins TRBV5-4 to TRBJ2-7; maybe TRBD2 (7 bases). Germline CDR1 is SGHNT and CDR2 is YYREEE (reference sequence). The CDR3 has 15 residues. Trimming cost V 0 bases and J 6 bases, with 16 bases left between them.

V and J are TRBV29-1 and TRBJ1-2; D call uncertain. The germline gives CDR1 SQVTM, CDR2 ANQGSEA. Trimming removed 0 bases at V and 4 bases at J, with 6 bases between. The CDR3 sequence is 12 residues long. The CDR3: CSVEDLSYGYTF. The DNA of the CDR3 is TGCAGCGTTGAAGATCTGAGCTATGGCTACACCTTC.